A selection of T cell receptor beta chains follows, all from one sample in a study of T cells in Graves' hyperthyroidism and ophthalmopathy. TCRdb re-called the multiplex PCR reads through MiXCR, storing one row per CDR3 protein. The table has just under 750,000 distinct CDR3 sequences, around 40% seen once. The sequencing sample was made of blood. The origin of the receptors is a woman between 40 and 55 years old with Graves' hyperthyroidism. The CDR3 runs from the conserved cysteine through the conserved F or W. The D gene is left open where the match is weak. Size values are once, few and many counts, or a class for expanded clones, and some rows have none.

j_call d_call v_call clone_size cdr3_nt cdr3_aa
TRBJ2-7 NA TRBV28 few TGTGCCAGCAGTTTAGGGAACAGCCAAGTGGGCGAGCAGTACTTC CASSLGNSQVGEQYF
TRBJ1-2 NA TRBV14 many TGTGCCAGCAGCCAAGAGATTCAGGCAAGGGGTGGCTACACCTTC CASSQEIQARGGYTF
TRBJ1-6 NA TRBV2 many TGTGCCAGCAGCCAGGGATATTCACCCCTCCACTTT CASSQGYSPLHF
TRBJ1-1 NA TRBV12-3/TRBV12-4 few TGTGCCAGCAGACGGGAGTCGGCAACTGAAGCTTTCTTT CASRRESATEAFF
TRBJ2-7 NA TRBV29-1 NA TGCAGCGTTGAGAAGGGGAGTGAGTCCTACGAGCAGTACTTC CSVEKGSESYEQYF
TRBJ2-7 NA TRBV30 NA TGTGCCTGGAGTGTTGGCGGGGCCTCCTACGAGCAGTACTTC CAWSVGGASYEQYF
TRBJ1-2 NA TRBV10-1 many TGCGCCACCTCGGGCGATGGGGACTATGGCTACACCTTC CATSGDGDYGYTF
TRBJ1-6 NA TRBV7-2 NA TGTGCCAGCAGCTTAGGGGCAGGGACAAATTCACCCCTCCACTTT CASSLGAGTNSPLHF
TRBJ2-5 TRBD1 TRBV6-5 few TGTGCCAGCAGTTACTCGGTGGACAGGGTCGCAGAGACCCAGTACTTC CASSYSVDRVAETQYF
TRBJ2-7 NA TRBV2 many TGTGCCAGCAGTGATTTGGAGGGCTGGTACGAGCAGTACTTC CASSDLEGWYEQYF
TRBJ2-5 TRBD2 TRBV10-3 many TGTGCCATCAGTGCCGCTGGGCTAGCGGGGGAAGAGACCCAGTACTTC CAISAAGLAGEETQYF
TRBJ1-2 NA TRBV20-1 many TGCAGTGCTAGAGATCTGGGCCTGGCAGGGCTGTATGGCTACACCTTC CSARDLGLAGLYGYTF
TRBJ1-5 NA TRBV10-3 few TGTGCCAGCACATCTCGAAATAGCAATCAGCCCCAGCATTTT CASTSRNSNQPQHF
TRBJ1-1 NA TRBV7-8 many TGTGCCAGCAGCTCACGGACCTCCCTGAGGACTGAAGCTTTCTTT CASSSRTSLRTEAFF
TRBJ1-3 NA TRBV10-3 many TGTGCCATCAGGGACGACAGATTCCGGGACACCATATATTTT CAIRDDRFRDTIYF
TRBJ2-2 TRBD2 TRBV20-1 NA TGCAGTGCTAGAGATACTAGCGGGGGGTCGAACACCGGGGAGCTGTTTTTT CSARDTSGGSNTGELFF
TRBJ2-5 NA TRBV10-2 NA TGCGCCAGCAGGATACAGGCGGGGAAAGAGACCCAGTACTTC CASRIQAGKETQYF
TRBJ1-5 TRBD1 TRBV10-3 few TGTGCCATCAGTGAGAAAGTGGACAGGGATCGCAATCAGCCCCAGCATTTT CAISEKVDRDRNQPQHF
TRBJ1-2 NA TRBV11-1 NA TGTGCCAGCAGCTTGAGACTACCCGAGCATGGCTACACCTTC CASSLRLPEHGYTF
TRBJ2-7 NA TRBV10-3 NA TGTGCCAGCAGTACATACACTAGCTCCTACGAGCAGTACTTC CASSTYTSSYEQYF
TRBJ1-1 NA TRBV6-5 few TGTGCCAGCAGTACCAGGTGGAGCGGCACTGAAGCTTTCTTT CASSTRWSGTEAFF
TRBJ2-2 NA TRBV6-5 many TGTGCCAGCAGTTCCCCTTTGGAAGGGGAGCTGTTTTTT CASSSPLEGELFF
TRBJ2-5 TRBD2 TRBV25-1 NA TGTGCCAGCAGTGAAACAAACGGGAGGACTAGCGGGGGGACGGAGACCCAGTACTTC CASSETNGRTSGGTETQYF
TRBJ1-4 NA TRBV27 NA TGTGCCAGCAGTTCGGGGGCCGCAACTAATGAAAAACTGTTTTTT CASSSGAATNEKLFF
TRBJ1-2 NA TRBV6-5 NA TGTGCCAGCACGCGTGCAGGACTTAATAACTATGGCTACACCTTC CASTRAGLNNYGYTF
TRBJ2-7 NA TRBV7-2 many TGTGCCAGCAGCTTAGCGCTGGTACCTTTCCACGAGCAGTACTTC CASSLALVPFHEQYF
TRBJ2-5 NA TRBV30 NA TGTGCCTGGAGTGTATTTAGTGGGACCCAGTACTTC CAWSVFSGTQYF
TRBJ1-1 TRBD1 TRBV28 few TGTGCCAGCAGAAGCGGACAGGGATATATTCCTGAAGCTTTCTTT CASRSGQGYIPEAFF
TRBJ1-5 NA TRBV12-3/TRBV12-4 few TGTGCCAGCAACCTGCAAGAAAATCAGCCCCAGCATTTT CASNLQENQPQHF
TRBJ1-2 NA TRBV5-4 NA TGTGCCAGCAGCTTGTCAGAGGTCCATGGCTACACCTTC CASSLSEVHGYTF
TRBJ2-7 NA TRBV20-1 many TGCAGTGCTAGAGCAGGGAGGCCCTACGAGCAGTACTTC CSARAGRPYEQYF
TRBJ2-2 TRBD2 TRBV2 few TGTGCCAGCCGCCTCGGGGGGGCCGGGGAGCTGTTTTTT CASRLGGAGELFF
TRBJ1-2 NA TRBV5-6 few TGTGCCAGCAGCTTGTTCCTTAGGGGCTACACCTTC CASSLFLRGYTF
TRBJ2-3 TRBD2 TRBV5-1 NA TGCGCCAGCAGGTTAACAGCGGGAGGGATGGCAGATACGCAGTATTTT CASRLTAGGMADTQYF
TRBJ1-2 TRBD1 TRBV19 few TGTGCCAGTATTGGTTTTGGACAGGGGGCTAGCGGCTACACCTTC CASIGFGQGASGYTF
TRBJ1-2 NA TRBV6-5 NA TGTGCCAGCAGTTCCCGTTCGGGTCCAACGCGGGAGAACACCGGCTACACCTTC CASSSRSGPTRENTGYTF
TRBJ2-2 TRBD1 TRBV10-3 once TGTGCCATCGGGGGACAGGGGGGCACCGGGGAGCTGTTTTTT CAIGGQGGTGELFF